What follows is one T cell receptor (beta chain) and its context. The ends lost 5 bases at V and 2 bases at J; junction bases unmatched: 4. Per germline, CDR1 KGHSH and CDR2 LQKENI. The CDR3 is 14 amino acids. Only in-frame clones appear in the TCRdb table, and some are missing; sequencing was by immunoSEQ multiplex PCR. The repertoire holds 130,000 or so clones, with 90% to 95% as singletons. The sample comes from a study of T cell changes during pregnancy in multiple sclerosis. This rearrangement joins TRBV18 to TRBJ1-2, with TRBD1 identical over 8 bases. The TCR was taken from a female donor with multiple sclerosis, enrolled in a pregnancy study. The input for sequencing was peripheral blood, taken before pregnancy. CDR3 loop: CASSSGQGNYGYTF. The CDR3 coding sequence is TGTGCCAGCTCATCAGGACAGGGCAACTATGGCTACACCTTC.